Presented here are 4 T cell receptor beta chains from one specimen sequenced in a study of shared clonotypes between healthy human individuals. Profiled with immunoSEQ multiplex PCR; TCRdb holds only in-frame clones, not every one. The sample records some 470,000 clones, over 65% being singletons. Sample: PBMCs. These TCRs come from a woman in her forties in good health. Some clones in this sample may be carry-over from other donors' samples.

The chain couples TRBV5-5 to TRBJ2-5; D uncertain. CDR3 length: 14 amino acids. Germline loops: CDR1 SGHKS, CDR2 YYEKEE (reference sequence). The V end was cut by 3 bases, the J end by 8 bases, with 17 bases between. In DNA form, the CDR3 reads TGTGCCAGCAGCTACTTGACGGAGCCAGTTACCCAGTACTTC. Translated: CASSYLTEPVTQYF.

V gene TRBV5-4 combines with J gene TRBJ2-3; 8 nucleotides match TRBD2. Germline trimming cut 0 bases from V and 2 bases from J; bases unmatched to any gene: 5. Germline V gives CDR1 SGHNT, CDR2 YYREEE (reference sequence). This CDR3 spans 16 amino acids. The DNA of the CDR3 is TGTGCCAGCAGCTTGGATAGCGGGACCGACACAGATACGCAGTATTTT. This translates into CASSLDSGTDTDTQYF.

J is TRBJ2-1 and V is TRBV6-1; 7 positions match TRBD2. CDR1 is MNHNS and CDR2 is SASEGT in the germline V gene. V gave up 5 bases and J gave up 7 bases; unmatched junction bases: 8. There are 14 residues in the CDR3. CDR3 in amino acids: CASSPLLAENEQFF. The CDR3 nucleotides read TGTGCCAGCAGTCCTCTGCTAGCGGAGAATGAGCAGTTCTTC.

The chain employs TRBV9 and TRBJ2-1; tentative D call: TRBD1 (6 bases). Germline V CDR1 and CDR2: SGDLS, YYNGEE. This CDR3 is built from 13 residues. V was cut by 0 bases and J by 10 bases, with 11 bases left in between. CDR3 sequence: CASSVGGGDEQFF. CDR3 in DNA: TGTGCCAGCAGCGTAGGAGGGGGAGACGAGCAGTTCTTC.